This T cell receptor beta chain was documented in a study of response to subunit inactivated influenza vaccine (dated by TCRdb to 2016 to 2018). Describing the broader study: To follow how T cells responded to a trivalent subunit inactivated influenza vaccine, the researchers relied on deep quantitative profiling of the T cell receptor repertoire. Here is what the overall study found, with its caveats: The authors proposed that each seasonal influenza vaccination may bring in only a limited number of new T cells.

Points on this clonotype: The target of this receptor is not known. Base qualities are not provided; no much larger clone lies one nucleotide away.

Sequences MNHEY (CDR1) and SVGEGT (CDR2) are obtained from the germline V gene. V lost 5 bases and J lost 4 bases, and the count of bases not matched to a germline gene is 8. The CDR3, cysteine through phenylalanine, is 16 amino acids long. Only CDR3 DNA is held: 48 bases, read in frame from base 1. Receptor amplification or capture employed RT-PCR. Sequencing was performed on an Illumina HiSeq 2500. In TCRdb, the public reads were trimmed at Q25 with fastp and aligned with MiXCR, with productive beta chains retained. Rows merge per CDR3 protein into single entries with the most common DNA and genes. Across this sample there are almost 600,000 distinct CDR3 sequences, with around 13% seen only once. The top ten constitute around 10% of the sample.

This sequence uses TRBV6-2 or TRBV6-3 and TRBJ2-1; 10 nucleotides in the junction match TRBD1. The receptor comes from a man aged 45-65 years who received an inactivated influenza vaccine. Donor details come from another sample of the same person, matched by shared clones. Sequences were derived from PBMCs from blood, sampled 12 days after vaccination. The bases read TGTGCCAGCAGTAGACGACAGGGGGCGGGTTACAATGAGCAGTTCTTC. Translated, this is CASSRRQGAGYNEQFF.